The sequence of this TCR beta chain was determined in a study of blood T cell repertoires in COVID-19. Recruitment covered some 25 US areas and drew participants whose ages spanned roughly 18 to 100 years. Assay used: immunoSEQ multiplex PCR; TCRdb lists only in-frame clones, some missing. This table has about 330,000 clones, 87% appearing once. What was sequenced was PBMCs or T cells enriched from blood (not recorded which). The sequence came from a woman in her twenties or thirties who had recovered from COVID-19.

In DNA, the CDR3 is TGTGCCAGCAGTTCCACCGGGACAGCCCTTGGGACACCCCTCCACTTT. Encoded protein: CASSSTGTALGTPLHF. This chain links TRBV7-8 with TRBJ1-6; 7 bases fit TRBD1. Trimming at V came to 6 bases and at J to 11 bases, leaving 16 bases not matched to a gene. Looked up from germline, CDR1 is SGHVS and CDR2 is FQNEAQ. The CDR3 has 16 amino acids.